This TCR beta chain was observed in a study of regulatory T cells in long-lasting Graves disease. TCR beta libraries were built with iRepertoire HTBI primers and Arm-PCR of CDR3 regions. TCRdb itself ran the multiplex PCR reads through MiXCR, one entry per CDR3 protein. The sample lists around 320,000 distinct CDR3 sequences; about a sixth were seen once. The sample's time point: newly diagnosed GD, antithyroid drugs for less than 3 months. Following extraction of RNA from PBMCs, that RNA was used to make the TCR library. American Thyroid Association guidelines served as the basis for diagnosing Graves' disease. CDR3 length: 15 residues. Germline lookup yields CDR1 MNHEY and CDR2 SMNVEV (reference sequence). V dropped 6 bases and J dropped 5 bases, with 18 bases sitting between them. This clonotype was seen at least ten times. These data were likewise used in another study, on T cells in Graves' hyperthyroidism and ophthalmopathy.

Here the sequenced sample was peripheral blood mononuclear cells (PBMCs), taken at new diagnosis, from a patient treated with antithyroid drugs. This chain connects TRBV27 to TRBJ2-3; D possibly corresponds to TRBD2 (5 bases). The clonotype originates from a man in his forties or fifties with Graves disease. CDR3 bases: TGTGCCAGCAGCCTCAGTCCTACCGGGGTAGATACGCAGTATTTT. Translation: CASSLSPTGVDTQYF.